The present T cell receptor (beta chain) was sequenced within a study of early T cells in non-severe SARS-CoV-2 infection. The table lists this clonotype with many counts. TCRdb passed the 5' RACE reads through MiXCR, listing each CDR3 protein once. The sample carries about 48,000 distinct CDR3 sequences, about 7.8% recorded once. This TCR was recovered from an adult who was a healthcare worker with PCR-confirmed SARS-CoV-2 infection or an uninfected control (not recorded which). The sample was whole blood.

CDR3 sequence: CASSYGLARTDTQYF. The CDR3 DNA reads as TGTGCCAGCAGTTACGGACTAGCTCGCACAGATACGCAGTATTTT. V is TRBV6-5 and J is TRBJ2-3, with 8 bases fitting TRBD2. Germline V gene lookup returns CDR1 MNHEY and CDR2 SVGAGI. The CDR3 is 15 amino acids. V dropped 2 bases and J dropped 1; count of bases not matched to a gene: 2.